This T cell receptor (beta chain) comes out of a study of shared clonotypes between healthy human individuals. Findings of the study overall: Of the naive CD4 clonotypes, about 5% were shared across several donors. Despite large depth, rarefaction showed incomplete sorted-subset sequencing.

Assay used: immunoSEQ multiplex PCR; TCRdb lists only in-frame clones, some missing. Among approximately 330,000 clones, around 67% were seen once, and the ten largest hold roughly a tenth. There are a few counts of this clone. Its specificity is unknown. This CDR3 comprises 14 residues. Trimming shortened V by 1 base and J by 3 bases, and 10 bases separated the two germline ends. Germline CDR1 is SGHVS and CDR2 is FQNEAQ. This clonotype was sampled from a man aged 30 to 39 in good health. The rearrangement links TRBV7-8 to TRBJ2-7, with no clear D. Sample: memory CD4+ T cells sorted from blood. Documented subset: CD45RA-negative fraction. CDR3 residues: CASSLVVVSYEQYF. CDR3 sequence (DNA): TGTGCCAGCAGCTTAGTGGTGGTGAGCTACGAGCAGTACTTC.